The 11 T cell receptor beta chains in this list originate from one sample, sequenced in a study of monozygotic twins with inflammatory bowel disease. TCRdb reanalyzed the 5' RACE reads and collapses them to one entry per CDR3 protein, without DNA. Reported are about 380,000 distinct CDR3 sequences; the ten largest clones contain approximately 2.8%. The specimen was blood. The receptor source for this set is a human donor with ulcerative colitis or Crohn's disease, or a healthy co-twin of an affected twin (not recorded which).

The chain couples TRBV29-1 to TRBJ1-2; absent DNA, TCRdb's TRBD1 call cannot be checked. CDR1 is SQVTM and CDR2 is ANQGSEA in the germline V gene. There are 12 residues in the CDR3. The CDR3 loop reads CSVVTGIYGYTF.

V usage is TRBV4-3 and J usage is TRBJ1-2. The length of the CDR3 is 15 residues. Germline CDR1 and CDR2: LGHNA and YSLEER. The CDR3 protein is CASSQESVRPGGYTF.

J is TRBJ1-2 and V is TRBV9; with no DNA, the TCRdb D assignment of TRBD1 cannot be verified. The CDR3 is 16 amino acids. Per germline, CDR1 SGDLS and CDR2 YYNGEE. CDR3 protein: CASSVATPGQGEGYTF. Together with reference TRBV9 and TRBJ1-2, the CDR3 gives the full variable domain: DSGVTQTPKHLITATGQRVTLRCSPRSGDLSVYWYQQSLDQGLQFLIQYYNGEERAKGNILERFSAQQFPDLHSELNLSSLELGDSALYFCASSVATPGQGEGYTFGSGTRLTVV.

The V call is TRBV12-3 or TRBV12-4, the J call TRBJ2-3; TCRdb reports TRBD2, a call that lacks DNA to check it against. The CDR3 runs to 13 residues. CDR3 region: CASSGTSTRERYF.

The chain carries TRBV27 and TRBJ2-7. CDR3 size: 14 residues. Per germline, CDR1 MNHEY and CDR2 SMNVEV (reference sequence). The CDR3 sequence: CASSLIAGTYEQYF.

V usage is TRBV15 and J usage is TRBJ2-2; TCRdb selects TRBD2, and the lack of DNA leaves this call unchecked. The CDR3 length is 17 residues. The germline V gene has CDR1 LNHNV and CDR2 YYDKDF (reference sequence). This chain's CDR3 is CATSRGGVAVNTGELFF.

The chain is built from TRBV20-1 and TRBJ1-1. There are 13 residues in the CDR3. In germline, CDR1 is DFQATT, CDR2 SNEGSKA (reference sequence). The CDR3 protein is CSARFEGGTEAFF.

V usage is TRBV20-1 and J usage is TRBJ1-5; TCRdb lists TRBD1, though no DNA is available to test this call. This CDR3 contains 14 residues. Per germline, CDR1 DFQATT and CDR2 SNEGSKA (reference sequence). The CDR3 region is CSAIEDRAHQPQHF.

The V gene is TRBV30, the J gene TRBJ2-3; TCRdb calls TRBD1, which cannot be checked without DNA. This CDR3 is 13 amino acids long. The V gene's germline CDR1 is GTSNPN and CDR2 SVGIG (reference sequence). CDR3 region: CAWDRGVLTAQYF.

The CDR3: CASSTSGGLPETQYF. This rearrangement joins TRBV12-3 or TRBV12-4 to TRBJ2-5; TCRdb's D call, TRBD2, is unchecked because there is no DNA. This CDR3 comprises 15 residues.

This sequence joins TRBV12-3 or TRBV12-4 and TRBJ1-3; TCRdb selects TRBD1, and the lack of DNA leaves this call unchecked. This CDR3 is built from 14 residues. The CDR3 is CASSFGGTGNTIYF.